This TCR beta chain came from a study of T-cell reconstitution after alpha-beta-depleted transplantation in children. This CDR3 contains 15 residues. The V gene lost 3 bases and the J gene lost 0 bases, with 9 bases spanning the gap. Per germline, CDR1 KGHSH and CDR2 LQKENI. This clonotype has ten or more counts. Researchers prepared the TCRbeta library using unique molecular identifiers, the study reports. TCRdb redid the calling of the PCR reads with MiXCR, one entry per CDR3 protein. The data contain hundreds of thousands of distinct CDR3 sequences, approximately 9% of them singletons. The material sequenced was PBMCs from the stem cell graft donor, taken from the stem cell graft. The chain employs TRBV18 and TRBJ1-5; D call uncertain. This TCR was recovered from a human donor who donated a stem cell graft to a child with acute lymphoblastic leukemia. The CDR3 bases are TGTGCCAGCTCACCGCTAGAAGATAGCAATCAGCCCCAGCATTTT. Protein sequence: CASSPLEDSNQPQHF.